Below are 32 T cell receptor beta chains sequenced from a single sample in a study of blood T cell repertoires in COVID-19. Assay: immunoSEQ multiplex PCR; the TCRdb copy retains only in-frame clones and omits some. The data contain approximately 40,000 clones, around nine tenths of them seen just once; the ten biggest clones take up under 8%. Sequenced material: peripheral blood. Receptor source: a human donor in a cohort sampled during active COVID-19.

The gene calls are TRBV2 and TRBJ1-4; D not certain. V was cut by 2 bases and J by 5 bases, with 6 bases left in between. The germline V gene encodes CDR1 SNHLY and CDR2 FYNNEI. The CDR3 has 13 amino acids. Written as DNA, the CDR3 is TGTGCCAGCAGTGAACCCGGGAATGAAAAACTGTTTTTT. Translated, it gives CASSEPGNEKLFF.

The chain carries TRBV18 and TRBJ2-5; the D is unclear. Between the trimmed V and J ends, which lost 0 bases and 1 base, there was a span of 6 bases. The germline gives CDR1 KGHSH, CDR2 LQKENI. The CDR3 contains 14 residues. CDR3 in amino acids: CASSPPNSQETQYF. In DNA, the CDR3 is TGTGCCAGCTCACCACCAAACAGCCAAGAGACCCAGTACTTC.

The J gene is TRBJ1-2, the V gene TRBV9; D gene ambiguous. Between the trimmed V and J ends, which lost 0 bases and 7 bases, there was a span of 13 bases. CDR1 is SGDLS, CDR2 YYNGEE, per germline. There are 14 residues in the CDR3. CDR3 bases: TGTGCCAGCAGCGTAGCAGCGGTGGGCGGTGGCTACACCTTC. As protein: CASSVAAVGGGYTF. The whole variable domain, remainder taken from reference TRBV9 and TRBJ1-2, is DSGVTQTPKHLITATGQRVTLRCSPRSGDLSVYWYQQSLDQGLQFLIQYYNGEERAKGNILERFSAQQFPDLHSELNLSSLELGDSALYFCASSVAAVGGGYTFGSGTRLTVV.

For the CDR3, the DNA is TGTGCCAGCAGCCAGAGACCAGGGGGCTTGGGCACTGAAGCTTTCTTT. This encodes CASSQRPGGLGTEAFF. The chain combines TRBV3-1 (or the pseudogene TRBV3-2) with TRBJ1-1, with TRBD1 identical over 8 bases. Germline V gives CDR1 LGHDT, CDR2 YNNKEL (reference sequence). The CDR3 sequence is 16 residues long. The trim removed 3 bases at V and 4 bases at J, leaving 10 bases unmatched.

The gene calls are TRBV7-6 and TRBJ1-5; D is ambiguous. Trimming took 1 base from V and 2 from J, leaving 9 bases between them. The CDR3 is 15 amino acids. Per germline, CDR1 SGHVS and CDR2 FNYEAQ. CDR3 loop: CASSLDGRGNQPQHF. CDR3 coding DNA: TGTGCCAGCAGCTTAGACGGCCGGGGCAATCAGCCCCAGCATTTT.

The chain recombines TRBV10-3 with TRBJ2-7, with 14 bases aligning to TRBD2. The germline V gene has CDR1 ENHRY and CDR2 SYGVKD. V lost 3 bases, J lost 5 bases, and 6 bases stayed unmatched. This CDR3 is 16 amino acids long. CDR3 nucleotide sequence: TGTGCCATCAGTGACAGGACTAGCGGGAGGATCAACGAGCAGTACTTC. Encoded protein: CAISDRTSGRINEQYF.

This clone showed up just once. CDR3 protein: CASSLARGRTGELFF. CDR3 sequence (DNA): TGTGCCAGCAGCTTAGCCAGGGGTCGCACCGGGGAGCTGTTTTTT. The chain links TRBV11-3 to TRBJ2-2; maybe TRBD1 (6 bases). Germline V lookup: CDR1 SGHNT, CDR2 YENEEA. This CDR3 region has 15 residues. V lost 1 base and J lost 4, with 10 bases in between.

The chain is built from TRBV5-8 and TRBJ2-1, with D perhaps matching TRBD1 (6 bases). Trimming stripped 2 bases from V and 6 bases from J, with 15 bases between. CDR3 length equals 15 residues. Germline V CDR1 and CDR2: SGHTS, YDEGEE. The CDR3 is CASSLVGASGNEQFF. The CDR3 DNA sequence: TGTGCCAGCAGCTTAGTGGGGGCGTCGGGCAATGAGCAGTTCTTC.

The gene calls are TRBV12-5 and TRBJ1-5, with a possible D match to TRBD1 (6 bases). The CDR3 extends over 17 amino acids. Germline CDR1 is LGHNT and CDR2 is FRNRAP. The germline V and J ends were trimmed by 0 bases and 1 base, with 13 bases remaining between them. Here the CDR3 DNA reads TGTGCTAGTGGTTTGGTGACACAGGGTCGGAGCAATCAGCCCCAGCATTTT. It specifies CASGLVTQGRSNQPQHF.

V gene TRBV6-5 combines with J gene TRBJ2-7, with D possibly matching TRBD1 (5 bases). Germline V gene sequence: CDR1 MNHEY, CDR2 SVGAGI. Trimming shortened V by 5 bases and J by 3 bases, and 11 bases separated the two germline ends. This CDR3 comprises 13 residues. The CDR3 here is CASSRQTNYEQYF. The CDR3 region has the DNA TGTGCCAGCAGTCGACAGACCAACTACGAGCAGTACTTC.

The chain recombines TRBV6-1 with TRBJ1-5; 9 bases match TRBD1. Germline-derived CDR1 and CDR2 are MNHNS and SASEGT. Germline trimming cut 4 bases from V and 0 bases from J; bases unmatched to any gene: 13. This CDR3 comprises 19 residues. This CDR3 is CASSVPPGQGSYSNQPQHF. The CDR3 DNA follows: TGTGCCAGCAGTGTACCCCCGGGACAGGGCTCTTATAGCAATCAGCCCCAGCATTTT.

The rearrangement links TRBV7-2 to TRBJ2-5, with 14 nucleotides matching TRBD2. CDR1 is SGHTA, CDR2 FQGNSA, per germline. CDR3 length equals 16 residues. J gave up 4 bases and V 5 bases, and 6 bases lay outside the gene matches. CDR3 sequence: CASSPGLAGASETQYF. The CDR3, as DNA: TGTGCCAGCAGCCCGGGACTAGCGGGAGCTTCAGAGACCCAGTACTTC. The full variable domain, with the rest looked up from reference TRBV7-2 and TRBJ2-5, is GAGVSQSPSNKVTEKGKDVELRCDPISGHTALYWYRQSLGQGLEFLIYFQGNSAPDKSGLPSDRFSAERTGGSVSTLTIQRTQQEDSAVYLCASSPGLAGASETQYFGPGTRLLVL.

The chain combines TRBV27 with TRBJ2-1, with 9 bases aligning to TRBD2. Germline V gene sequence: CDR1 MNHEY, CDR2 SMNVEV (reference sequence). The CDR3 has 16 amino acids. V was clipped by 5 bases and J by 8 bases; unmatched bases: 13. The CDR3 sequence: CASSPLGAGGDDEQFF. The CDR3 region has the DNA TGTGCCAGCAGTCCCCTGGGAGCGGGGGGCGACGATGAGCAGTTCTTC.

The CDR3 here is CASSSQLAPLGEQFF. CDR3 in DNA: TGTGCCAGCAGCTCGCAACTAGCGCCACTAGGTGAGCAGTTCTTC. The chain recombines TRBV11-2 with TRBJ2-1; 7 bases fit TRBD2. The CDR3 runs to 15 residues. After removal of 4 bases from V and 9 bases from J, the junction contained 12 bases not matched to a gene. The germline V gene has CDR1 SGHAT and CDR2 FQNNGV.

By share of the sample, this clone is medium-sized. The V call is TRBV2, the J call TRBJ1-2; weak D call: TRBD1 (6 bases). Germline V gene lookup returns CDR1 SNHLY and CDR2 FYNNEI. Trimming took 2 bases from V and 2 from J, leaving 12 bases between them. This CDR3 spans 15 amino acids. The CDR3 loop reads CASSESGRGNYGYTF. In DNA, the CDR3 is TGTGCCAGCAGTGAATCTGGCAGGGGAAACTATGGCTACACCTTC.

The chain links TRBV4-1 to TRBJ2-7, with D tentatively TRBD2 (8 bases). V was pared by 1 base and J by 7 bases, with 20 bases between. Germline-derived CDR1 and CDR2 are MGHRA and YSYEKL. The CDR3 contains 16 residues. CDR3 region: CASSQAGGLVQMEQYF. Written as DNA, the CDR3 is TGCGCCAGCAGCCAAGCAGGGGGACTAGTTCAGATGGAGCAGTACTTC.

The chain combines TRBV5-4 with TRBJ2-5, with TRBD2 as a possible D gene (7 bases). V was trimmed by 0 bases and J by 5 bases, leaving 11 bases between them. In germline, CDR1 is SGHNT, CDR2 YYREEE (reference sequence). The CDR3 has 14 amino acids. The CDR3 region is CASSLGGGEETQYF. CDR3 coding DNA: TGTGCCAGCAGCTTGGGGGGGGGCGAGGAGACCCAGTACTTC.

The J gene is TRBJ1-2, the V gene TRBV28; 7 nucleotides match TRBD1. The CDR3 sequence is 14 residues long. Looked up from germline, CDR1 is MDHEN and CDR2 is SYDVKM. Trimming took 5 bases from V and 3 from J; bases not matched to a gene: 6. The CDR3 coding sequence is TGTGCCAGCAGTCCGAGGGGGCATTACTATGGCTACACCTTC. It is translated as CASSPRGHYYGYTF.

This chain joins TRBV9 and TRBJ1-2, with D possibly being TRBD1 (6 bases). This CDR3 region has 15 residues. Between the trimmed V and J ends, which lost 5 bases and 4 bases, there was a span of 18 bases. Germline values: CDR1 SGDLS, CDR2 YYNGEE. This CDR3 is CASSETGGGGYGYTF. CDR3 sequence (DNA): TGTGCCAGCAGTGAGACAGGCGGTGGGGGCTATGGCTACACCTTC. Complete variable domain (other parts from reference TRBV9 and TRBJ1-2): DSGVTQTPKHLITATGQRVTLRCSPRSGDLSVYWYQQSLDQGLQFLIQYYNGEERAKGNILERFSAQQFPDLHSELNLSSLELGDSALYFCASSETGGGGYGYTFGSGTRLTVV.

The chain carries TRBV7-2 and TRBJ2-6; 9 bases are shared with TRBD2. The junction had 9 bases not matched to a gene; V was cut back by 9 bases and J by 3 bases. The CDR3 spans 16 residues. Germline CDR1 is SGHTA and CDR2 is FQGNSA. CDR3: CASSPRGRGGANVLTF. The CDR3 region has the DNA TGTGCCAGTTCGCCGCGCGGGAGGGGTGGGGCCAACGTCCTGACTTTC.

The V gene is TRBV11-2, the J gene TRBJ2-7; TRBD1 matches at 11 bases. Germline CDR1 and CDR2: SGHAT and FQNNGV. This CDR3 has 14 amino acids. The ends lost 5 bases at V and 6 bases at J; junction bases unmatched: 6. The CDR3 reads CASSPRDRGVEQYF. For the CDR3, the DNA is TGTGCCAGCAGCCCCCGGGACAGGGGGGTCGAGCAGTACTTC.

V and J are TRBV5-1 and TRBJ1-5, with 10 bases matching TRBD1. Germline loops: CDR1 SGHRS, CDR2 YFSETQ. Trimming removed 1 base from V and 4 bases from J; junction bases left unmatched: 2. CDR3 length: 15 residues. The CDR3, as DNA: TGCGCCAGCAGCTTGTCGGGACAGGGGAATCAGCCCCAGCATTTT. This encodes CASSLSGQGNQPQHF.

V gene TRBV27 combines with J gene TRBJ1-5; no clear D gene. V gave up 4 bases and J gave up 6 bases, with 10 bases separating them. The CDR3 has 13 amino acids. Germline V gives CDR1 MNHEY, CDR2 SMNVEV (reference sequence). The CDR3 bases are TGTGCCAGCAGTTCTTTAGCCGGTCAGCCCCAGCATTTT. It specifies CASSSLAGQPQHF.

The V gene is TRBV28, the J gene TRBJ2-1; TRBD2 matches at 14 bases. J was trimmed by 13 bases and V by 5 bases; bases with no gene match: 13. Germline values: CDR1 MDHEN, CDR2 SYDVKM. This CDR3 is built from 16 residues. This CDR3 is CASSPAGLAGEEGQFF. The CDR3 region has the DNA TGTGCCAGCAGTCCGGCGGGACTAGCGGGAGAGGAAGGACAGTTCTTC.

J is TRBJ1-1 and V is TRBV5-4; 9 bases map to TRBD1. The trim removed 4 bases at V and 3 bases at J, leaving 10 bases unmatched. The CDR3 sequence is 16 residues long. Germline assignment: CDR1 SGHNT and CDR2 YYREEE (reference sequence). The CDR3 loop reads CASSRGQGLEDTEAFF. CDR3 sequence (DNA): TGTGCCAGCAGCCGTGGACAGGGGTTGGAGGACACTGAAGCTTTCTTT.

The chain uses TRBV5-6 and TRBJ2-7; D is possibly TRBD2 (6 bases). This CDR3 has 17 amino acids. Germline V gene sequence: CDR1 SGHDT, CDR2 YYEEEE. Trimming took 0 bases from V and 5 from J, leaving 21 bases between them. CDR3 sequence reads: CASSLVGLKASRDEQYF. CDR3 nucleotides: TGTGCCAGCAGCTTGGTGGGACTGAAAGCCTCCCGGGACGAGCAGTACTTC.

The chain links TRBV10-3 to TRBJ2-1; 8 bases are a match to TRBD2. With V trimmed by 7 bases and J by 0 bases, 11 bases remained unmatched. This CDR3 has 17 amino acids. The germline V gene has CDR1 ENHRY and CDR2 SYGVKD. This CDR3 reads CAITTSGGASSYNEQFF. CDR3 DNA sequence: TGTGCCATCACTACTAGCGGTGGGGCGAGCTCCTACAATGAGCAGTTCTTC.

This chain joins TRBV10-3 and TRBJ2-1, with D perhaps matching TRBD2 (6 bases). The CDR3 is made up of 14 amino acids. CDR1 and CDR2 (germline): ENHRY, SYGVKD. V shed 6 bases and J shed 7 bases, with 16 bases lying between them. CDR3: CAISFLTSTNEQFF. For the CDR3, the DNA is TGTGCCATCAGCTTCTTGACTAGTACAAATGAGCAGTTCTTC.

The genes are TRBV3-1 (or the pseudogene TRBV3-2) and TRBJ1-2, with a tentative D call TRBD1 (6 bases). CDR3 length equals 14 residues. V was shortened by 1 base and J by 6 bases, with 12 bases between the two germline ends. CDR1 is LGHDT, CDR2 YNNKEL, per germline (reference sequence). The CDR3 loop is CASSQVGGTDGYTF. The CDR3 region has the DNA TGTGCCAGCAGCCAAGTAGGGGGAACGGATGGCTACACCTTC.

V is TRBV10-3 and J is TRBJ2-7; perhaps TRBD1 as D (5 bases). CDR3 length equals 12 residues. With 8 bases removed from V and 3 bases from J, the gap between germline ends came to 11 bases. Germline CDR1 ENHRY, CDR2 SYGVKD. This chain's CDR3 is CAISARDYEQYF. CDR3 DNA: TGTGCCATCTCCGCCAGGGACTACGAGCAGTACTTC.

The CDR3 spells CASSQAAGNEQFF. Here the CDR3 DNA reads TGCGCCAGCAGCCAAGCCGCAGGAAATGAGCAGTTCTTC. The chain recombines TRBV4-3 with TRBJ2-1; no definite D call. CDR1 LGHNA and CDR2 YSLEER come from the germline V gene. This CDR3 comprises 13 residues. V gave up 1 base and J gave up 7 bases, with 8 bases separating them.

This clone was seen only once. The chain joins TRBV3-1 (or the pseudogene TRBV3-2) to TRBJ1-2; maybe TRBD1 (6 bases). V was pared by 1 base and J by 10 bases, with 19 bases between. This CDR3 is built from 15 residues. CDR1 LGHDT and CDR2 YNNKEL come from the germline V gene (reference sequence). CDR3 region: CASSQAVISRGTYTF. In DNA, the CDR3 is TGTGCCAGCAGCCAAGCAGTAATCTCAAGGGGGACCTACACCTTC.